The clone carrying this TCR beta chain came up many times. MiXCR was run by TCRdb on the RT-PCR reads, yielding one entry per CDR3 protein. The sample has approximately 150,000 distinct CDR3 sequences, 20% to 25% seen once. The CDR3 spans 13 residues. Trimming cost V 4 bases and J 5 bases, with 9 bases left between them. This entry belongs to a study of patients and donors after allogeneic stem cell transplantation. V is TRBV12-3 or TRBV12-4 and J is TRBJ1-5; D gene uncertain. The material sequenced was blood, either unsorted or a sorted T cell fraction (not recorded which). This sequence was found in a human donor who was either an allogeneic HSCT recipient or a stem cell or donor lymphocyte infusion donor (not recorded which). It is not recorded whose cells these are; they may come from a transplant donor. CDR3 nucleotides: TGTGCCAGCAGTTGGAAGGGAGATCAGCCCCAGCATTTT. It specifies CASSWKGDQPQHF.